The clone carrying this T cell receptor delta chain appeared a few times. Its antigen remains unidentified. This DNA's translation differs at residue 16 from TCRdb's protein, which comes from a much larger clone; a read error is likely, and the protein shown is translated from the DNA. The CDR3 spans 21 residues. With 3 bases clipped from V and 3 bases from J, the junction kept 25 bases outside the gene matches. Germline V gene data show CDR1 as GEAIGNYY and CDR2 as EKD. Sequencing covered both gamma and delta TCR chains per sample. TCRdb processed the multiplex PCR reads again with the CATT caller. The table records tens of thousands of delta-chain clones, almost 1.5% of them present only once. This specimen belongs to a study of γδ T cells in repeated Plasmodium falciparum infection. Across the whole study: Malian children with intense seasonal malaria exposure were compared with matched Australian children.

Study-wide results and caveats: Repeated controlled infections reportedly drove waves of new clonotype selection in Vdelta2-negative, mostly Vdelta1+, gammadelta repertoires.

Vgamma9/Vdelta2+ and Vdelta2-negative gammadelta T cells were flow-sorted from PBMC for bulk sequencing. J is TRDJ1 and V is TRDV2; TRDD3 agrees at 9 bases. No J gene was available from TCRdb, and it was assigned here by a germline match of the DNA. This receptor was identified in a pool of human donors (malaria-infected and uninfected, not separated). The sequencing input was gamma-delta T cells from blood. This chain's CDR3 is CACDQGQLLGDHLSNSDKLIF. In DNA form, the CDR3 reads TGTGCCTGTGACCAGGGACAATTACTGGGGGACCACTTAAGTAACTCCGATAAACTCATCTTT.